The 20 T cell receptor beta chains below all came from one sample that was sequenced in a study of T cells in Graves' hyperthyroidism and ophthalmopathy. There were TCR beta CDR3 regions amplified from RNA transcripts. In the first-round RT-PCR of the TCR CDR3, the HTBI primer set was used. TCRdb re-called the multiplex PCR reads with MiXCR, one entry per CDR3 protein. There are a few hundred thousand distinct CDR3 sequences in the sample; 15% to 19% occur only once, and around 7.8% lies in the top ten. Sequencing was carried out using blood. These receptors all stem from a woman under 40 with Graves' hyperthyroidism.

This clonotype occurred many times. This chain links TRBV28 with TRBJ2-1, with TRBD2 identical over 7 bases. V shed 4 bases, J shed 6 bases, and the junction held 6 bases outside the gene matches. The germline CDR1 and CDR2 sequences are MDHEN and SYDVKM. The CDR3 runs to 14 residues. The CDR3 loop is CASSSAGPVNEQFF. The CDR3 DNA follows: TGTGCCAGCAGTTCAGCGGGGCCGGTCAATGAGCAGTTCTTC.

This chain links TRBV12-3 or TRBV12-4 with TRBJ1-2; D is unclear. This CDR3 comprises 15 residues. Trimming stripped 2 bases from V and 2 bases from J, with 12 bases between. CDR3 DNA sequence: TGTGCCAGCAGTTTATTCTTTTCGGTAAACTATGGCTACACCTTC. Amino acid sequence: CASSLFFSVNYGYTF.

Notes on this clonotype: A much larger clone differs by one base, so this may be a read error. The chain combines TRBV10-3 with TRBJ2-2; the match to TRBD2 covers 10 bases. Per the germline V gene, CDR1 is ENHRY and CDR2 is SYGVKD. V gave up 5 bases and J gave up 3 bases; unmatched junction bases: 15. The CDR3 totals 19 residues. DNA for the CDR3: TGTGCCATCAGTCTCCAATACCTAACTAGCGGGAAGGACACCGGGGAGCTGTTTTTT. This sequence encodes CAISLQYLTSGKDTGELFF.

There are many counts of this clonotype. The V gene is TRBV7-2, the J gene TRBJ2-1; D ambiguous. Germline lookup yields CDR1 SGHTA and CDR2 FQGNSA. Between the trimmed V and J ends, which lost 2 bases and 4 bases, there was a span of 24 bases. The CDR3 extends over 19 amino acids. CDR3 DNA sequence: TGTGCCAGCAGCTTACTTCTTGGGGTTGCTAGTCCCCAGTACAATGAGCAGTTCTTC. This sequence encodes CASSLLLGVASPQYNEQFF.

This chain links TRBV5-4 with TRBJ1-4, with D tentatively TRBD1 (6 bases). The CDR3 spans 18 residues. CDR1 and CDR2 from the germline V gene are SGHNT and YYREEE (reference sequence). The ends were cut back, 4 bases at V and 0 bases at J, with 19 bases in the middle. CDR3: CASSPGRGKGATNEKLFF. CDR3 in DNA: TGTGCCAGCAGCCCTGGCAGGGGCAAGGGTGCAACTAATGAAAAACTGTTTTTT.

J is TRBJ1-2 and V is TRBV4-1; D possibly corresponds to TRBD1 (6 bases). Trimming took 3 bases from V and 8 from J, leaving 19 bases between them. Germline CDR1 is MGHRA and CDR2 is YSYEKL. The CDR3 runs to 15 residues. The CDR3 here is CASSHPDRRGGGYTF. For the CDR3, the DNA is TGCGCCAGCAGCCACCCCGACAGGCGGGGCGGAGGCTACACCTTC.

At least ten counts were recorded for this clonotype. The CDR3 nucleotides read TGTGCCACCAGCAGACTCGACGGCGACTCTGGAAACACCATATATTTT. The encoded protein is CATSRLDGDSGNTIYF. This chain joins TRBV15 and TRBJ1-3; no reliable D call. The germline V gene encodes CDR1 LNHNV and CDR2 YYDKDF (reference sequence). The CDR3 contains 16 residues. V was shortened by 2 bases and J by 0 bases, with 11 bases between the two germline ends.

For this clonotype: Its ends do not fully match the called genes, so a read error is possible. This chain links TRBV28 with TRBJ1-1; no firm D call. The CDR3 runs 12 residues. Germline CDR1 MDHEN, CDR2 SYDVKM. CDR3 protein: CASSFSGTGAFF. CDR3 in DNA: TGTGCCAGCAGTTTTAGCGGCACTGGAGCTTTCTTT.

The sample holds a few counts of this clonotype. The chain joins TRBV4-1 to TRBJ2-5, with TRBD1 as a possible D gene (5 bases). The CDR3 has 12 residues. Per germline, CDR1 MGHRA and CDR2 YSYEKL. Trimming removed 6 bases from V and 4 bases from J, with 9 bases in between. The CDR3 DNA is TGCGCCAGCAGTGGAAGGGGAGAGACCCAGTACTTC. Residues: CASSGRGETQYF.

This chain joins TRBV12-3 or TRBV12-4 and TRBJ1-2, with TRBD1 identical over 11 bases. The ends lost 0 bases at V and 7 bases at J; junction bases unmatched: 4. The CDR3 spans 15 residues. The CDR3 sequence: CASSLAPGQGGGYTF. The CDR3 DNA sequence: TGTGCCAGCAGTTTAGCGCCGGGACAGGGGGGTGGCTACACCTTC.

A few counts support this clonotype. This rearrangement joins TRBV9 to TRBJ1-4; D remains unclear. CDR3 length: 12 residues. Germline V gene lookup returns CDR1 SGDLS and CDR2 YYNGEE. V was clipped by 3 bases and J by 6 bases, with 6 bases between them. This CDR3 reads CASSDSYEKLFF. In DNA form, the CDR3 reads TGTGCCAGCAGCGACAGCTATGAAAAACTGTTTTTT.

There are many counts of this clonotype. The chain uses TRBV30 and TRBJ2-7; 9 bases line up with TRBD1. The V and J ends lost 7 bases and 5 bases, in that order; junction bases with no gene match: 6. In germline, CDR1 is GTSNPN, CDR2 SVGIG (reference sequence). This CDR3 is 12 amino acids long. This chain's CDR3 is CAFTTGGNEQYF. The CDR3, as DNA: TGTGCCTTCACGACAGGGGGTAACGAGCAGTACTTC.

This clonotype was recorded many times. V is TRBV9 and J is TRBJ2-7; TRBD2 matches at 7 bases. J was trimmed by 6 bases and V by 0 bases; bases with no gene match: 6. The CDR3 covers 14 residues. The V gene's germline CDR1 is SGDLS and CDR2 YYNGEE. The CDR3 bases are TGTGCCAGCAGCGTAGTAGCGACGGGGGGCGAGCAGTACTTC. This translates into CASSVVATGGEQYF.

This chain links TRBV30 with TRBJ2-1; 9 nucleotides line up with TRBD2. There are 15 residues in the CDR3. Germline V gene sequence: CDR1 GTSNPN, CDR2 SVGIG (reference sequence). J lost 6 bases, V lost 2 bases, and 8 bases had no gene match. In DNA form, the CDR3 reads TGTGCCTGGAGTCCCCGACTAGCGGTCGTCAATGAGCAGTTCTTC. Its protein is CAWSPRLAVVNEQFF.

This clonotype was seen repeatedly, ten times or more. This chain joins TRBV5-6 and TRBJ1-5; no firm D call. There are 12 residues in the CDR3. V was clipped by 4 bases and J by 7 bases, with 9 bases between them. Germline V gene sequence: CDR1 SGHDT, CDR2 YYEEEE. CDR3 protein: CASSLWGQPQHF. In DNA, the CDR3 is TGTGCCAGCAGCCTATGGGGACAGCCCCAGCATTTT. Full variable domain (remainder filled in from reference TRBV5-6 and TRBJ1-5): DAGVTQSPTHLIKTRGQQVTLRCSPKSGHDTVSWYQQALGQGPQFIFQYYEEEERQRGNFPDRFSGHQFPNYSSELNVNALLLGDSALYLCASSLWGQPQHFGDGTRLSIL.

This clonotype occurred many times. V usage is TRBV20-1 and J usage is TRBJ1-1; possibly TRBD1 for D (6 bases). There are 14 residues in the CDR3. V was trimmed by 0 bases and J by 1 base, leaving 9 bases between them. Germline CDR1 and CDR2: DFQATT and SNEGSKA (reference sequence). In DNA, the CDR3 is TGCAGTGCTAGAGATGAGGACAGGAACACTGAAGCTTTCTTT. As protein: CSARDEDRNTEAFF.

The table lists this clonotype with many counts. The chain couples TRBV6-5 to TRBJ2-2, with 10 bases aligning to TRBD1. With V trimmed by 0 bases and J by 1 base, 5 bases remained unmatched. The CDR3 length is 18 residues. The germline V gene has CDR1 MNHEY and CDR2 SVGAGI. CDR3 region: CASSYSLGTGVNTGELFF. The CDR3 nucleotides read TGTGCCAGCAGTTACTCCCTCGGGACAGGGGTGAACACCGGGGAGCTGTTTTTT.

The V and J genes are TRBV7-3 and TRBJ1-1; D gene uncertain. The V end was cut by 0 bases, the J end by 1 base, with 6 bases between. Germline values: CDR1 SGHTA, CDR2 FQGTGA. The length of the CDR3 is 14 residues. The CDR3 is CASSLTAENTEAFF. CDR3 in DNA: TGTGCCAGCAGCTTAACGGCCGAGAACACTGAAGCTTTCTTT.

V gene TRBV4-1 combines with J gene TRBJ2-1; 9 bases are shared with TRBD1. The CDR3 has 15 amino acids. V lost 2 bases and J lost 7; bases outside the gene matches: 6. Germline V gives CDR1 MGHRA, CDR2 YSYEKL. The CDR3 DNA is TGCGCCAGCAGCCAATCCGGACAGGGGTGGAATGAGCAGTTCTTC. This encodes CASSQSGQGWNEQFF.

The sample holds many counts of this clonotype. The gene calls are TRBV6-1 and TRBJ1-5, with 7 nucleotides matching TRBD1. CDR1 and CDR2 (germline): MNHNS, SASEGT. This CDR3 contains 17 residues. V dropped 5 bases and J dropped 5; count of bases not matched to a gene: 15. The DNA for the CDR3 is TGTGCCAGCAGTTCTCACCGGGACAGCGGACGCTATCAGCCCCAGCATTTT. Its translation is CASSSHRDSGRYQPQHF.